The clone carrying this T cell receptor beta chain occurred a few times. Its antigen remains unidentified. TCRdb itself ran the PCR reads through MiXCR, one entry per CDR3 protein. The table records under 100,000 distinct CDR3 sequences, around a quarter of them present only once. After removal of 7 bases from V and 9 bases from J, the junction contained 9 bases not matched to a gene. Per germline, CDR1 MNHEY and CDR2 SVGAGI. CDR3 length equals 13 residues. The sample belongs to a study of molecular identifiers for immune sequencing clone quantification. Study-level background: In replicates, the authors split RNA from roughly 20,000 or 100,000 naive CD8 cells five ways and sequenced four. Study findings and constraints: One million naive cells reportedly did not prevent detection of spiked Jurkat TCR RNA from one cell. The study found clones above 20 RNA copies held over 98% of effector molecules and under 1% in naive cells.

Sequences were obtained from naive CD8+ T cells from blood, with Jurkat cell RNA spiked in. As to subset: FACS-sorted CD8+CD4-CCR7+CD45RA+ naive T cells. The V gene is TRBV6-5, the J gene TRBJ2-1, with 7 bases identical to TRBD2. This TCR was sampled from a human donor in good health. Some libraries in this study had Jurkat cell RNA spiked in. The CDR3 protein is CASTPWGGGEQFF. The CDR3 nucleotides are TGTGCCAGCACCCCATGGGGGGGGGGTGAGCAGTTCTTC.